The present TCR beta chain was sequenced within a study of T cells in Graves' hyperthyroidism and ophthalmopathy (dated by TCRdb to between 2018 and 2021). Turning to the overall study: Peripheral blood samples were taken at the time of initial diagnosis, prior to any treatment. A discovery cohort of roughly 96 patients, fewer than 50 with Graves' ophthalmopathy and roughly 59 with stable Graves' hyperthyroidism, was used to find distinguishing TCR V-J signatures. Whether ophthalmopathy could be predicted prospectively was tested in an independent validation cohort made up of approximately 19 hyperthyroidism patients plus 17 patients who later progressed to ophthalmopathy. The 100 or so discovery patients were randomly divided into training and test sets at a 7:3 ratio. Thyroid tissue and blood T-cell repertoires from several Graves' hyperthyroidism patients were also compared in the study. After sampling, hyperthyroidism patients received methimazole starting at 30 mg daily, and ophthalmopathy patients received high-dose intravenous methylprednisolone. The paper reports TCR Vbeta CDR3 sequencing of some 140 peripheral blood samples: over 40 ophthalmopathy, about 75 hyperthyroidism and 17 progressor patients.

Broader findings and caveats from the paper: A 13 V-J signature model separated ophthalmopathy from stable hyperthyroidism, with about 88% sensitivity and 81% to 82% specificity in cross-validation and 80%/75% in testing. Most expanded thyroid clonotypes (frequency above 0.001) were also found in blood, which suggests that blood repertoires may mirror thyroid immune responses. Sample size was not statistically predetermined, and blinding of investigators to group allocation was not performed. In validation, progression to ophthalmopathy was predicted by the model with more than 65% sensitivity and 72.22% specificity, a median of about 6.4 months before onset.

The germline V gene gives CDR1 as SGHRS and CDR2 as YFSETQ. The CDR3 runs 15 amino acids, cysteine and phenylalanine included. This entry keeps only the CDR3 DNA: 45 bases, framed from base 1. V is clipped by 3 bases and J by 0 bases, and the sequence between their germline boundaries is 13 bases long. This clonotype showed up many times. The antigen it binds to is not known. There are no base qualities to consult, and no much larger clone falls within one base. Amplification of TCR beta CDR3 regions was carried out from RNA transcripts. For the first round of RT-PCR on the TCR CDR3, the HTBI primer set was used together with the Qiagen OneStep RT-PCR kit. Libraries were constructed in a second round of multiplex PCR, after which size selection and purification were performed. The libraries were sequenced on an Illumina HiSeq2000 using paired-end 100 bp reads. The paper's data handling went like this. SOAPnuke was used to process the raw data, removing reads that contained adapters or uncalled bases, had a mean Phred below 15, or lacked an exact match to the constant primer or identifier. COPE v1.2.5 was used to merge high-quality paired reads, and clonotypes were defined as unique nucleotide sequences. MiTCR v1.1 was used to align the clonotypes against IMGT TRBV, TRBD and TRBJ reference segments. The analysis included only V-J combinations with a frequency above 0.0001, which together covered 98% to 99.2% of the repertoires. The TCS score was defined as F50 (clonal expansion) divided by E x V (chaos), with BLOSUM62-based TCRdist calculated between CDR3 peptides within each V-J. Welch's t-statistics and random forest reduced some 510 V-J features to about 12, which were used in a naive Bayes classifier (R e1071). TCRdb reanalyzed the raw reads on its own, using fastp at Q25 for trimming and MiXCR for clone calling, and kept in-frame beta chains. Every distinct CDR3 protein forms one entry, paired with its most common genes and DNA. The V and J calls were determined by TCRdb, not by the authors. The sample includes roughly 380,000 distinct CDR3 sequences, with 11% to 15% observed a single time. The biggest ten clones account for roughly 11% of the sample.

Stable Graves' hyperthyroidism was defined as no progression to ophthalmopathy during 18 months of follow-up. Hyperthyroidism patients were newly diagnosed, had a disease duration of under 2 months, and were aged 18 to 65 years. Exclusion was applied to patients with uncontrolled infections, other autoimmune diseases, pregnancy or lactation. Diagnoses relied on clinical symptoms, serum thyroxine and TRAb, thyroid ultrasound and orbital computed tomography. PBMCs were separated from roughly 9.6 ml of fresh peripheral blood using Ficoll-Paque density gradient centrifugation. Trizol reagent was used to extract total RNA, and RNA quality was then checked on an Agilent 2100 Bioanalyzer.

Source material: blood. This TCR was recovered from a woman aged 60 to 75 with Graves' hyperthyroidism. The rearrangement joined TRBV5-1 to TRBJ2-7; TRBD1 is possibly the D segment (6 matching bases). The CDR3 corresponds to CASSWWGQSSYEQYF. The bases read TGCGCCAGCAGCTGGTGGGGGCAGAGCTCCTACGAGCAGTACTTC.